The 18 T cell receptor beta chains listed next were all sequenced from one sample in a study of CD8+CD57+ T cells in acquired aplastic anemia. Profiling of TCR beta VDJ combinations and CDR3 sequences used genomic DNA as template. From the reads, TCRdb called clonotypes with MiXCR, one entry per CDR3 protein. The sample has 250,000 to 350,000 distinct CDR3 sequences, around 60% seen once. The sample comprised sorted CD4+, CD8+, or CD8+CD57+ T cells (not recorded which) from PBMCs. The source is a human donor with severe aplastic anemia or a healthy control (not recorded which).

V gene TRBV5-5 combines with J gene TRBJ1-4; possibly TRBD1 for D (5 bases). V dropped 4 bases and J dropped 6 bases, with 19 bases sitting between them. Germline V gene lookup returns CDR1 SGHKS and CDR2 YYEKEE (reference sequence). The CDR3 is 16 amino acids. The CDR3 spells CASSPNVWGLDEKLFF. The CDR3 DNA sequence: TGTGCCAGCAGCCCCAATGTATGGGGGTTGGATGAAAAACTGTTTTTT.

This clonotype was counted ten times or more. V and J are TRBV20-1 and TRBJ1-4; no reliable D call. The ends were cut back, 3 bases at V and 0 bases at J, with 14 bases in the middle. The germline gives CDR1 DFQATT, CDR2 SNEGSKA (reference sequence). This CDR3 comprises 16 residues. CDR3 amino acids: CSARTSLDSTNEKLFF. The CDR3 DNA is TGCAGTGCTAGGACATCCCTTGACTCAACTAATGAAAAACTGTTTTTT.

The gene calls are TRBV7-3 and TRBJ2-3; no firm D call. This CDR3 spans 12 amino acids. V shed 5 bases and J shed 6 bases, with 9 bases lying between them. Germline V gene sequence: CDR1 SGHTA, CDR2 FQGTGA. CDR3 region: CASSPSSDTQYF. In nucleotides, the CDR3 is TGTGCCAGCAGCCCTTCGTCGGATACGCAGTATTTT.

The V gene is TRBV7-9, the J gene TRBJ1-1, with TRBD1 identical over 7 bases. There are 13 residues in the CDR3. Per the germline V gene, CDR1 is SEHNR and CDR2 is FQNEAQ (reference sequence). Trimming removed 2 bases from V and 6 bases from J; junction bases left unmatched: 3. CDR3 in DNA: TGTGCCAGCAGCTTAAGGCAGGGGGCTGAAGCTTTCTTT. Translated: CASSLRQGAEAFF.

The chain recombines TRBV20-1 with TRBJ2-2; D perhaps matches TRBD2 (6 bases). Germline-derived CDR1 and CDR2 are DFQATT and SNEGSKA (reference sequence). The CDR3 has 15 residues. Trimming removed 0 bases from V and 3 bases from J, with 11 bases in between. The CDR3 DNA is TGCAGTGCTAGAGATCTACTAGCTGACACCGGGGAGCTGTTTTTT. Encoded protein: CSARDLLADTGELFF.

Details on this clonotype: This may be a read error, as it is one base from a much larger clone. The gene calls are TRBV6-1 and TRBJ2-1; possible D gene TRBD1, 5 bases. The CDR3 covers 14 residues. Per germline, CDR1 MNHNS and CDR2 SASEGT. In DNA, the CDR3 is TGTGCCAGCAGTGCTAAGGGGAATTACAATAAGCAGTTCTTC. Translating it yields CASSAKGNYNKQFF.

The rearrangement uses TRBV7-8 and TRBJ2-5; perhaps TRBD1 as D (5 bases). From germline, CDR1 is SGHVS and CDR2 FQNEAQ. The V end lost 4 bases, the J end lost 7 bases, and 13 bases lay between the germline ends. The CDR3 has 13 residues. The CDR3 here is CASSSDQRGTQYF. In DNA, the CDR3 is TGTGCCAGCAGCTCGGACCAAAGGGGGACCCAGTACTTC.

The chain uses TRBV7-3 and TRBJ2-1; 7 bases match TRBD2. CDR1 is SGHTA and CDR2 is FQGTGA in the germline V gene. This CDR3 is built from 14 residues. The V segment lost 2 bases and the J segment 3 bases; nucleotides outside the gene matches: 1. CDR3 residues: CASSLGGDYNEQFF. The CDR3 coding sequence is TGTGCCAGCAGCTTAGGGGGGGACTACAATGAGCAGTTCTTC.

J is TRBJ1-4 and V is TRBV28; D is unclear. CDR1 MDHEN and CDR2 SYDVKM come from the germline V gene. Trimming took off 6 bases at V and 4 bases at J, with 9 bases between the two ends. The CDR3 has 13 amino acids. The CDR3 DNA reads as TGTGCCAGCAGGTTGGTATTTAATGAAAAACTGTTTTTT. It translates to CASRLVFNEKLFF.

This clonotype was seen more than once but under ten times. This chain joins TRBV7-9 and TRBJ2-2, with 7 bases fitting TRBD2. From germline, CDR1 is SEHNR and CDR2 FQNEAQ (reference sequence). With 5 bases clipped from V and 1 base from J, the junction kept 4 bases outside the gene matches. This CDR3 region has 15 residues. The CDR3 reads CASSPASGNTGELFF. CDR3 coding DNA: TGTGCCAGCAGCCCCGCTAGCGGGAACACCGGGGAGCTGTTTTTT.

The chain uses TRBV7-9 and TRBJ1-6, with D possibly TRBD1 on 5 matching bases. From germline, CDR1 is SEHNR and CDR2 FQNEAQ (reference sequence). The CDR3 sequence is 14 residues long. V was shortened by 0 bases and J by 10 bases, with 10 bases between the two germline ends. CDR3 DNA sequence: TGTGCCAGCAGCTTAGCGCAGGACACCTCACCCCTCCACTTT. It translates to CASSLAQDTSPLHF.

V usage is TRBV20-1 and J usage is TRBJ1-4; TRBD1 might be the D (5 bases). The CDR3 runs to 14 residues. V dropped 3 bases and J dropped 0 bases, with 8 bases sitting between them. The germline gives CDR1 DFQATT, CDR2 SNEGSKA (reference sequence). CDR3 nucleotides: TGCAGTGCTAGGCGGGGGGCAACTAATGAAAAACTGTTTTTT. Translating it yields CSARRGATNEKLFF.

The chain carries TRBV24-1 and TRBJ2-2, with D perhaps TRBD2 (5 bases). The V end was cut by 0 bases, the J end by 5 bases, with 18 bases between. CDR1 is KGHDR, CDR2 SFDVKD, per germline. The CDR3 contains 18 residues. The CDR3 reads CATSDLDAARGRTGELFF. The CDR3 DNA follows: TGTGCCACCAGTGATTTGGACGCAGCTCGGGGTAGGACCGGGGAGCTGTTTTTT.

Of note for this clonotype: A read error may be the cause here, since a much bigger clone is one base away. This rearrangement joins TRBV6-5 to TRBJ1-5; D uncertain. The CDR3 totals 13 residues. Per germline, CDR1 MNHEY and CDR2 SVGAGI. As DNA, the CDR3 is TGTGCCAGCAGTTACGTGAAGAATCAGCCCCGGCATTTT. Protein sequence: CASSYVKNQPRHF.

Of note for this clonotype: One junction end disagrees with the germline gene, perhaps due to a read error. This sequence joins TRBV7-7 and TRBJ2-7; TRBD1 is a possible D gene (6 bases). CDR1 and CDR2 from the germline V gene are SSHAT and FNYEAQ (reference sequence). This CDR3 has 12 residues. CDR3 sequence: CASSGQWGEQYF. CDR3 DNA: TGTGCTAGCAGTGGACAGTGGGGCGAGCAGTACTTC.

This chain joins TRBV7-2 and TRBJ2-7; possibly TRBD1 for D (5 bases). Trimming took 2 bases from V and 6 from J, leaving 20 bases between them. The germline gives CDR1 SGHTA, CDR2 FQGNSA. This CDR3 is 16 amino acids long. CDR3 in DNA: TGTGCCAGCAGCTTACTCTCCGGGTCAGGGAACGGCGAGCAGTACTTC. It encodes CASSLLSGSGNGEQYF.

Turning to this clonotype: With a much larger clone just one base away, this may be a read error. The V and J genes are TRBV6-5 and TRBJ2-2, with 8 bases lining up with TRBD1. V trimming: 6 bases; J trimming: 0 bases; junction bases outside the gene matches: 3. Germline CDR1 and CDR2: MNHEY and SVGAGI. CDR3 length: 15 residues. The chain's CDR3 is CASRRQGPNTGELFF. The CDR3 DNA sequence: TGTGCCAGCAGGAGACAGGGGCCGAACACCGGGGAGCTGTTTTTT.

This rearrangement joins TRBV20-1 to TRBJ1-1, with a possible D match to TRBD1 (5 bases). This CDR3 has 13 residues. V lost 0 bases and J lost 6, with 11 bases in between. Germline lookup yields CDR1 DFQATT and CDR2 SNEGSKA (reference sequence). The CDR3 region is CSAREGVRAEAFF. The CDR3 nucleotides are TGCAGTGCTAGAGAAGGGGTTAGGGCTGAAGCTTTCTTT.